The 23 T cell receptor beta chains given below trace back to one sample, sequenced in a study of OX40 agonist ivuxolimab in advanced cancers. Sequencing was performed with immunoSEQ multiplex PCR; in TCRdb, only in-frame clones are kept and a portion is missing. In the table there are 80,000 or so clones, roughly nine tenths of which are singletons. The sample was CD4+ or CD8+ T cells sorted from blood, taken in a trial of the OX40 agonist ivuxolimab. These receptors were obtained from an adult with an advanced solid tumor such as melanoma, head and neck, liver or kidney cancer.

The genes are TRBV2 and TRBJ2-7, with TRBD1 as a possible D gene (6 bases). Per the germline V gene, CDR1 is SNHLY and CDR2 is FYNNEI. V was trimmed by 4 bases and J by 0 bases, leaving 16 bases between them. The CDR3 has 16 amino acids. Written as DNA, the CDR3 is TGTGCCAGCAGTGCAGGCGGACAGTTCTACTCCTACGAGCAGTACTTC. Protein: CASSAGGQFYSYEQYF.

This chain connects TRBV29-1 to TRBJ1-2; no reliable D call. CDR1 is SQVTM, CDR2 ANQGSEA, per germline. Trimming took off 7 bases at V and 2 bases at J, with 11 bases between the two ends. This CDR3 is 12 amino acids long. This CDR3 reads CSGSGGNYGYTF. DNA of the CDR3: TGCAGCGGGTCGGGCGGGAACTATGGCTACACCTTC.

The CDR3 DNA reads as TGTGCCAGTAGTATGTCCGGGACCCAGAGCCCACCCGGGGAGCTGTTTTTT. It encodes CASSMSGTQSPPGELFF. V is TRBV19 and J is TRBJ2-2; D is possibly TRBD1 or TRBD2 (5 bases each). V lost 3 bases to trimming and J lost 6 bases, with 20 bases between them. This CDR3 region has 17 residues. Germline V gene sequence: CDR1 LNHDA, CDR2 SQIVND (reference sequence).

The chain is built from TRBV10-1 and TRBJ2-2; 7 bases align to TRBD2. The CDR3 is made up of 16 amino acids. Germline lookup yields CDR1 WNHNN and CDR2 SYGVQD (reference sequence). Unmatched junction bases numbered 8, after V lost 6 bases and J lost 1 base. This CDR3 reads CASSLGGEGNTGELFF. The DNA of the CDR3 is TGCGCCAGCAGCCTGGGCGGGGAGGGGAACACCGGGGAGCTGTTTTTT.

For the CDR3, the DNA is TGTGCCAGTAGTATAGGGGGGCAGGAGCCGCCGCGTTTCTTC. This encodes CASSIGGQEPPRFF. The rearrangement uses TRBV19 and TRBJ2-1, with a weak D call TRBD1 (6 bases). V was cut by 1 base and J by 16 bases, with 20 bases left in between. In germline, CDR1 is LNHDA, CDR2 SQIVND (reference sequence). The CDR3 contains 14 residues.

J is TRBJ1-2 and V is TRBV7-2; a possible D gene is TRBD1 (5 bases). Germline V gives CDR1 SGHTA, CDR2 FQGNSA. This CDR3 has 13 residues. Trimming left V 2 bases short and J 12 bases short, with 16 bases between. The CDR3 is CASSLPQGRGHTF. CDR3 nucleotides: TGTGCCAGCAGCTTACCTCAGGGTCGCGGCCACACCTTC.

V and J are TRBV5-4 and TRBJ2-3; 8 positions match TRBD2. Germline CDR1 and CDR2: SGHNT and YYREEE (reference sequence). The CDR3 covers 15 residues. V shed 4 bases and J 6 bases; nucleotides not matched to a gene: 10. CDR3 sequence: CASSPFGGGWDTQYF. Written as DNA, the CDR3 is TGTGCCAGCAGCCCCTTCGGGGGGGGCTGGGATACGCAGTATTTT.

This rearrangement joins TRBV6-1 to TRBJ1-3, with D possibly matching TRBD1 (5 bases). Germline assignment: CDR1 MNHNS and CDR2 SASEGT. This CDR3 has 13 amino acids. In nucleotides, the CDR3 is TGTAGCAGTGGATCGACAGAAGGAAACACCATATATTTT. Its translation is CSSGSTEGNTIYF.

Only a few counts were recorded for this clone. V usage is TRBV18 and J usage is TRBJ1-1; 10 bases map to TRBD1. The ends lost 4 bases at V and 3 bases at J; junction bases unmatched: 8. Germline V gives CDR1 KGHSH, CDR2 LQKENI. The CDR3 totals 16 residues. This CDR3 is CASSLTGTGEYTEAFF. CDR3 DNA sequence: TGTGCCAGCTCACTAACCGGGACAGGGGAATACACTGAAGCTTTCTTT.

The chain uses TRBV5-6 and TRBJ2-3; D ambiguous. The CDR3 is 12 amino acids. Trimming pared 3 bases from V and 7 bases from J, leaving 9 bases between. Germline V gene sequence: CDR1 SGHDT, CDR2 YYEEEE. CDR3 in amino acids: CASSYPRNTQYF. CDR3 nucleotides: TGTGCCAGCAGCTATCCTCGGAATACGCAGTATTTT.

The chain carries TRBV5-1 and TRBJ1-6; 7 bases agree with TRBD1. The V gene end was trimmed by 1 base and the J gene end by 8 bases; junction bases not matched to a gene: 3. Germline CDR1 SGHRS, CDR2 YFSETQ. This CDR3 comprises 14 residues. The CDR3 loop is CASSLTGVDSPLHF. The CDR3 nucleotides are TGCGCCAGCAGCTTGACAGGGGTGGATTCACCCCTCCACTTT.

This sequence joins TRBV28 and TRBJ1-1; TRBD1 matches 7 bases. The germline V gene encodes CDR1 MDHEN and CDR2 SYDVKM. The CDR3 totals 15 residues. J was trimmed by 4 bases and V by 5 bases; bases with no gene match: 10. The CDR3 coding sequence is TGTGCCAGCAGTAAGCACAGGGGTTTGGGCACTGAAGCTTTCTTT. Translation gives CASSKHRGLGTEAFF. Based on the CDR3 plus reference TRBV28 and TRBJ1-1, the full variable domain is DVKVTQSSRYLVKRTGEKVFLECVQDMDHENMFWYRQDPGLGLRLIYFSYDVKMKEKGDIPEGYSVSREKKERFSLILESASTNQTSMYLCASSKHRGLGTEAFFGQGTRLTVV.

This CDR3 reads CASSPSGGQGDITEAFF. The CDR3 bases are TGTGCCAGCAGTCCGTCTGGAGGACAGGGGGATATCACTGAAGCTTTCTTT. This chain uses TRBV28 with TRBJ1-1; 10 bases agree with TRBD1. Trimming took 5 bases from V and 4 from J; bases not matched to a gene: 13. This CDR3 comprises 17 residues. Germline CDR1 MDHEN, CDR2 SYDVKM.

The chain is built from TRBV15 and TRBJ2-1, with D perhaps matching TRBD2 (6 bases). The CDR3 loop spans 16 amino acids. Trimming removed 8 bases from V and 1 base from J, with 18 bases in between. Germline CDR1 is LNHNV and CDR2 is YYDKDF (reference sequence). CDR3 in amino acids: CATREPRPGSYNEQFF. The CDR3 DNA is TGTGCCACCCGGGAGCCGCGGCCGGGGTCCTACAATGAGCAGTTCTTC.

The rearrangement uses TRBV7-2 and TRBJ2-5; 14 nucleotides agree with TRBD2. Germline V gene data show CDR1 as SGHTA and CDR2 as FQGNSA. This CDR3 has 16 amino acids. After removal of 4 bases from V and 3 bases from J, the junction contained 4 bases not matched to a gene. Here the CDR3 DNA reads TGTGCCAGCAGCTACCAGGGACTAGCGGGAGAAGAGACCCAGTACTTC. It is translated as CASSYQGLAGEETQYF. The whole variable domain, filled in from reference TRBV7-2 and TRBJ2-5, reads GAGVSQSPSNKVTEKGKDVELRCDPISGHTALYWYRQSLGQGLEFLIYFQGNSAPDKSGLPSDRFSAERTGGSVSTLTIQRTQQEDSAVYLCASSYQGLAGEETQYFGPGTRLLVL.

This clone came up a few times. V gene TRBV30 combines with J gene TRBJ2-2; D is perhaps TRBD1 (6 bases). In germline, CDR1 is GTSNPN, CDR2 SVGIG (reference sequence). This CDR3 has 15 residues. Deletions cut 0 bases from V and 5 bases from J, with 13 bases between. CDR3 residues: CAWSVGQGFTGELFF. The CDR3 nucleotides read TGTGCCTGGAGTGTGGGTCAGGGGTTTACCGGGGAGCTGTTTTTT.

The chain is built from TRBV27 and TRBJ1-5; no definite D call. The germline V gene has CDR1 MNHEY and CDR2 SMNVEV (reference sequence). V was cut by 3 bases and J by 6 bases, with 12 bases left in between. The CDR3 sequence is 14 residues long. In DNA, the CDR3 is TGTGCCAGCAGTTTGGCGCCCTTGGGTCAGCCCCAGCATTTT. Translated: CASSLAPLGQPQHF.

The chain is built from TRBV5-8 and TRBJ1-1, with 10 nucleotides matching TRBD1. Per the germline V gene, CDR1 is SGHTS and CDR2 is YDEGEE. This CDR3 has 17 residues. Trimming took 5 bases from V and 2 from J; bases not matched to a gene: 12. CDR3 protein: CASSRPGTGALNTEAFF. In nucleotides, the CDR3 is TGTGCCAGCAGTCGCCCGGGGACAGGGGCCCTAAACACTGAAGCTTTCTTT.

The chain employs TRBV5-1 and TRBJ2-3; D could derive from TRBD1 or TRBD2 (5 bases each). V lost 0 bases, J lost 2 bases, and 10 bases lay in between. The CDR3 has 15 residues. Looked up from germline, CDR1 is SGHRS and CDR2 is YFSETQ. The CDR3: CASSLGDPFTDTQYF. In DNA form, the CDR3 reads TGCGCCAGCAGCTTGGGGGACCCATTCACAGATACGCAGTATTTT.

The rearrangement joins TRBV19 to TRBJ1-5; 7 nucleotides agree with TRBD1. CDR3 length equals 15 residues. The V segment lost 4 bases and the J segment 3 bases; nucleotides outside the gene matches: 6. Germline CDR1 reads LNHDA; CDR2 reads SQIVND (reference sequence). Here the CDR3 DNA reads TGTGCCAGTAGTAGGGACAGCGGCCCCAATCAGCCCCAGCATTTT. This codes for CASSRDSGPNQPQHF.

This clone has only one observation. Its ends do not fully match the called genes, so a read error is possible. The chain is built from TRBV19 and TRBJ2-4, with 8 bases matching TRBD1. The CDR3 is 11 amino acids. Germline CDR1 and CDR2: LNHDA and SQIVND (reference sequence). For the CDR3, the DNA is TGTGCCAGTTCCCTTGGCAGGGGGCGATCCTTC. Its translation is CASSLGRGRSF. The full variable domain, rest sourced from reference TRBV19 and TRBJ2-4, is DGGITQSPKYLFRKEGQNVTLSCEQNLNHDAMYWYRQDPGQGLRLIYYSQIVNDFQKGDIAEGYSVSREKKESFPLTVTSAQKNPTAFYLCASSLGRGRSFGAGTRLSVL.

A remark on this clone: Other DNA variants within this sample encode the same CDR3. The chain uses TRBV19 and TRBJ2-7, with D perhaps matching TRBD1 (5 bases). Deletions cut 3 bases from V and 7 bases from J, with 13 bases between. This CDR3 contains 13 residues. Germline V gene sequence: CDR1 LNHDA, CDR2 SQIVND (reference sequence). CDR3 sequence: CASSISPGNEQYF. The CDR3 coding sequence is TGTGCCAGTAGTATTAGCCCAGGGAATGAGCAGTACTTC. Full variable domain (rest looked up from reference TRBV19 and TRBJ2-7): DGGITQSPKYLFRKEGQNVTLSCEQNLNHDAMYWYRQDPGQGLRLIYYSQIVNDFQKGDIAEGYSVSREKKESFPLTVTSAQKNPTAFYLCASSISPGNEQYFGPGTRLTVT.

This chain joins TRBV20-1 and TRBJ2-7; D perhaps matches TRBD1 (5 bases). The CDR3 consists of 10 residues. Trimming left V 5 bases short and J 7 bases short, with 9 bases between. Germline assignment: CDR1 DFQATT and CDR2 SNEGSKA (reference sequence). CDR3 DNA sequence: TGCAGTGCTGCACACAGGGAGCAGTACTTC. It codes for CSAAHREQYF.